The 20 T cell receptor beta chains given below trace back to one sample, sequenced in a study of T cell changes during pregnancy in multiple sclerosis. The method was immunoSEQ multiplex PCR; TCRdb's version includes in-frame clones alone and lacks a portion of them. The sample contains 80,000 to 130,000 clones, around 93% of which appear only once. The source material was peripheral blood, sampled before pregnancy. These receptors all come from a female donor with multiple sclerosis, enrolled in a pregnancy study.

The chain combines TRBV5-4 with TRBJ1-4; possible D gene TRBD1, 5 bases. There are 13 residues in the CDR3. Between the trimmed V and J ends, which lost 0 bases and 6 bases, there was a span of 6 bases. CDR1 SGHNT and CDR2 YYREEE come from the germline V gene (reference sequence). The CDR3: CASSLGGDEKLFF. CDR3 nucleotide sequence: TGTGCCAGCAGCTTGGGGGGGGATGAAAAACTGTTTTTT.

The chain joins TRBV30 to TRBJ1-6, with no clear D. Trimming shortened V by 0 bases and J by 6 bases, and 18 bases separated the two germline ends. This CDR3 spans 17 amino acids. Germline CDR1 GTSNPN, CDR2 SVGIG (reference sequence). The CDR3 nucleotides are TGTGCCTGGAGTGTGGAGGCCAGTAGAAGGAGTAATTCACCCCTCCACTTT. This encodes CAWSVEASRRSNSPLHF.

The chain couples TRBV30 to TRBJ1-2; 11 bases map to TRBD1. Germline V gene sequence: CDR1 GTSNPN, CDR2 SVGIG (reference sequence). There are 15 residues in the CDR3. The V gene end was trimmed by 1 base and the J gene end by 4 bases; junction bases not matched to a gene: 5. DNA for the CDR3: TGTGCCTGGAGTGGGGACAGGGGGAGGTCCTATGGCTACACCTTC. Protein sequence: CAWSGDRGRSYGYTF. The full variable domain, completed using reference TRBV30 and TRBJ1-2, is SQTIHQWPATLVQPVGSPLSLECTVEGTSNPNLYWYRQAAGRGLQLLFYSVGIGQISSEVPQNLSASRPQDRQFILSSKKLLLSDSGFYLCAWSGDRGRSYGYTFGSGTRLTVV.

The chain has TRBV30 and TRBJ1-1; D might be TRBD1 (6 bases). V dropped 0 bases and J dropped 4 bases, with 18 bases sitting between them. The V gene's germline CDR1 is GTSNPN and CDR2 SVGIG (reference sequence). The CDR3 is 16 residues long. In DNA, the CDR3 is TGTGCCTGGAGTGTCGGTACCGGGGGGCTGTTCACTGAAGCTTTCTTT. Its translation is CAWSVGTGGLFTEAFF.

The rearrangement links TRBV27 to TRBJ1-6; 8 bases are shared with TRBD1. The CDR3 runs 14 residues. The germline gives CDR1 MNHEY, CDR2 SMNVEV (reference sequence). V shed 5 bases, J shed 5 bases, and the junction held 2 bases outside the gene matches. In DNA, the CDR3 is TGTGCCAGCAGTGCGACAGGGGATAATTCACCCCTCCACTTT. This translates into CASSATGDNSPLHF.

The chain recombines TRBV5-1 with TRBJ2-1; 10 nucleotides agree with TRBD2. This CDR3 has 18 residues. Germline V gene data show CDR1 as SGHRS and CDR2 as YFSETQ. With V trimmed by 2 bases and J by 5 bases, 13 bases remained unmatched. CDR3 protein: CASSFRTSGGIMNNEQFF. CDR3 bases: TGCGCCAGCAGCTTCCGGACTAGCGGAGGGATAATGAACAATGAGCAGTTCTTC. The complete variable domain, with remaining parts taken from reference TRBV5-1 and TRBJ2-1, reads KAGVTQTPRYLIKTRGQQVTLSCSPISGHRSVSWYQQTPGQGLQFLFEYFSETQRNKGNFPGRFSGRQFSNSRSEMNVSTLELGDSALYLCASSFRTSGGIMNNEQFFGPGTRLTVL.

V and J are TRBV30 and TRBJ1-2; a possible D gene is TRBD1 (5 bases). Germline CDR1 GTSNPN, CDR2 SVGIG (reference sequence). V was cut by 0 bases and J by 5 bases, with 13 bases left in between. The CDR3 is 14 residues long. The CDR3 region is CAWSVDTQGYGYTF. In DNA form, the CDR3 reads TGTGCCTGGAGTGTGGACACCCAAGGGTATGGCTACACCTTC.

This clone appeared once. This chain connects TRBV27 to TRBJ2-7; 8 bases are a match to TRBD1. The trim removed 2 bases at V and 7 bases at J, leaving 7 bases unmatched. This CDR3 is built from 14 residues. CDR1 MNHEY and CDR2 SMNVEV come from the germline V gene (reference sequence). The CDR3 reads CASSLMAGGDEQYF. Here the CDR3 DNA reads TGTGCCAGCAGTTTAATGGCAGGGGGCGATGAGCAGTACTTC.

The chain employs TRBV15 and TRBJ2-5; the match to TRBD2 covers 9 bases. This CDR3 comprises 15 residues. V dropped 2 bases and J dropped 5; count of bases not matched to a gene: 6. Germline V gene sequence: CDR1 LNHNV, CDR2 YYDKDF (reference sequence). The CDR3 region is CATSRTPSGRETQYF. CDR3 bases: TGTGCCACCAGCAGAACTCCAAGCGGGAGGGAGACCCAGTACTTC.

The gene calls are TRBV2 and TRBJ2-7; 13 positions match TRBD2. Trimming took 10 bases from V and 2 from J; bases not matched to a gene: 11. The CDR3 totals 16 residues. Looked up from germline, CDR1 is SNHLY and CDR2 is FYNNEI. Here the CDR3 reads CATAGTSGITAYEQYF. The CDR3 DNA is TGTGCCACTGCCGGGACTAGCGGGATAACGGCCTACGAGCAGTACTTC.

The CDR3 DNA reads TGCGCCAGCAGTGAGGCTGGGACAGGTAATCAGCCCCAGCATTTT. It encodes CASSEAGTGNQPQHF. The V call is TRBV10-2, the J call TRBJ1-5, with 8 bases aligning to TRBD1. Looked up from germline, CDR1 is WSHSY and CDR2 is SAAADI. Trimming cost V 2 bases and J 4 bases; bases outside gene matches: 4. CDR3 length: 15 amino acids.

V gene TRBV15 combines with J gene TRBJ1-2; 10 nucleotides match TRBD1. Germline V gene lookup returns CDR1 LNHNV and CDR2 YYDKDF (reference sequence). The CDR3 runs 16 residues. V was pared by 1 base and J by 3 bases, with 5 bases of the junction left unmatched. The DNA of the CDR3 is TGTGCCACCAGCAGAGGTGGGGGACAGGGGCACTATGGCTACACCTTC. This gives the protein CATSRGGGQGHYGYTF.

The J gene is TRBJ2-7, the V gene TRBV5-5; 7 nucleotides align to TRBD1. CDR3 length equals 16 residues. Per the germline V gene, CDR1 is SGHKS and CDR2 is YYEKEE (reference sequence). The trim removed 0 bases at V and 1 base at J, leaving 7 bases unmatched. The CDR3 nucleotides read TGTGCCAGCAGCTTGGGATCCGGACAGGAGTCCTACGAGCAGTACTTC. This gives the protein CASSLGSGQESYEQYF.

The genes are TRBV6-5 and TRBJ1-2, with TRBD1 as a possible D gene (6 bases). The CDR3 runs 15 residues. Looked up from germline, CDR1 is MNHEY and CDR2 is SVGAGI. Trimming took off 6 bases at V and 5 bases at J, with 19 bases between the two ends. The DNA of the CDR3 is TGTGCCAGCAGAACGGATCAGGGGCAGATTTATGGCTACACCTTC. The encoded protein is CASRTDQGQIYGYTF.

The rearrangement joins TRBV11-1 to TRBJ1-4; a possible D gene is TRBD1 (6 bases). Looked up from germline, CDR1 is SGHAT and CDR2 is FQDESV (reference sequence). V was trimmed by 5 bases and J by 5 bases, leaving 12 bases between them. This CDR3 region has 14 residues. The CDR3 reads CASSRSQGNEKLFF. The CDR3 nucleotides are TGTGCCAGCAGCCGATCCCAGGGGAATGAAAAACTGTTTTTT.

The V and J genes are TRBV7-9 and TRBJ2-7; possible D gene TRBD2, 6 bases. Germline CDR1 is SEHNR and CDR2 is FQNEAQ (reference sequence). The germline V and J ends were trimmed by 6 bases and 1 base, with 13 bases remaining between them. This CDR3 is 14 amino acids long. CDR3 nucleotides: TGTGCCAGCAGTCTAGCGTGGAAATCCTACGAGCAGTACTTC. This sequence encodes CASSLAWKSYEQYF.

The CDR3 is CASSSFLAGDNEQFF. In nucleotides, the CDR3 is TGTGCCAGCAGCTCTTTTTTAGCGGGAGACAATGAGCAGTTCTTC. V usage is TRBV5-4 and J usage is TRBJ2-1, with TRBD2 matching 9 bases. The germline gives CDR1 SGHNT, CDR2 YYREEE (reference sequence). The CDR3 contains 15 residues. With 3 bases clipped from V and 5 bases from J, the junction kept 6 bases outside the gene matches.

The V gene is TRBV30, the J gene TRBJ2-7; 7 nucleotides align to TRBD2. Germline V gene lookup returns CDR1 GTSNPN and CDR2 SVGIG (reference sequence). The CDR3 is 13 residues long. Trimming at V came to 3 bases and at J to 4 bases, leaving 6 bases not matched to a gene. CDR3 loop: CAWRGWGGYEQYF. For the CDR3, the DNA is TGTGCCTGGAGGGGGTGGGGGGGATACGAGCAGTACTTC.

The table lists this clone with a few counts. The J gene is TRBJ1-2, the V gene TRBV5-4; possibly TRBD1 for D (6 bases). Trimming cost V 4 bases and J 3 bases, with 13 bases left between them. The V gene's germline CDR1 is SGHNT and CDR2 YYREEE (reference sequence). The CDR3 is 14 amino acids. The CDR3 spells CASSPRTVHYGYTF. For the CDR3, the DNA is TGTGCCAGCAGCCCACGGACAGTTCACTATGGCTACACCTTC.

The chain is built from TRBV5-1 and TRBJ2-7; weak D call: TRBD1 (6 bases). This CDR3 comprises 18 residues. Trimming took off 1 base at V and 3 bases at J, with 23 bases between the two ends. In germline, CDR1 is SGHRS, CDR2 YFSETQ. The CDR3 sequence is CASSLRPTRQAPSYEQYF. For the CDR3, the DNA is TGCGCCAGCAGCTTGCGACCAACGAGACAGGCTCCTAGCTACGAGCAGTACTTC.